A selection of T cell receptor beta chains follows, all from one sample in a study of blood T cell repertoires in COVID-19. Here immunoSEQ multiplex PCR was the method, and the copy in TCRdb shows in-frame clones only, minus some. The table shows about 130,000 clones, with approximately 80% occurring only once. The sample consisted of peripheral blood. These receptors originate from a man between 35 and 55 years old with active or convalescent COVID-19. Each CDR3 is given with its conserved first and last residue. A D gene is named only where the DNA matches it firmly. Only some rows state a clone size, as once, few, many or a class for expanded clones.

-	TRBV6-2/TRBV6-3	TRBJ2-7	-	CASSQGLPSYEQYF	TGTGCCAGCAGTCAGGGCCTACCCTCCTACGAGCAGTACTTC
-	TRBV30	TRBJ1-3	-	CAWGAGNTIYF	TGTGCCTGGGGGGCCGGGAACACCATATATTTT
once	TRBV6-6	TRBJ1-1	TRBD1	CASSLGWTGGAGNTEAFF	TGTGCCAGCAGTCTAGGGTGGACAGGGGGCGCGGGGAACACTGAAGCTTTCTTT
-	TRBV5-1	TRBJ2-5	TRBD1	CASSDGTAETQYF	TGCGCCAGCAGCGACGGGACAGCCGAGACCCAGTACTTC
-	TRBV9	TRBJ2-3	-	CASSVGVVGSDTQYF	TGTGCCAGCAGCGTAGGTGTGGTCGGGTCAGATACGCAGTATTTT
-	TRBV7-9	TRBJ2-7	TRBD1	CATEDRSSYEQYF	TGTGCCACCGAGGACAGGAGCTCCTACGAGCAGTACTTC
-	TRBV15	TRBJ1-2	TRBD1	CATGPDRSPNYGYTF	TGTGCCACGGGACCGGACAGGTCGCCCAACTATGGCTACACCTTC
-	TRBV12-5	TRBJ2-7	-	CASGLLRGEQYF	TGTGCTAGTGGTTTGCTCAGAGGTGAGCAGTACTTC
-	TRBV7-9	TRBJ1-1	TRBD1	CASSWGQGGAEAFF	TGTGCCAGCAGCTGGGGACAGGGTGGCGCTGAAGCTTTCTTT
-	TRBV5-1	TRBJ1-3	-	CASSLAGRGGNTIYF	TGCGCCAGCAGCTTGGCGGGCAGGGGAGGAAACACCATATATTTT
-	TRBV10-3	TRBJ2-5	-	CAIKFRDTQEETQYF	TGTGCCATCAAGTTTCGGGACACCCAGGAAGAGACCCAGTACTTC
few	TRBV25-1	TRBJ2-5	TRBD2	CASSAHPGSGGVGETQYF	TGTGCCAGCAGTGCCCACCCTGGGAGCGGGGGTGTCGGAGAGACCCAGTACTTC
-	TRBV3-1/TRBV3-2	TRBJ2-3	-	CASLKRGTDTQYF	TGTGCCAGCCTCAAGCGGGGCACAGATACGCAGTATTTT
-	TRBV30	TRBJ1-1	TRBD1	CAWSIQGATEAFF	TGTGCCTGGAGCATTCAGGGGGCCACTGAAGCTTTCTTT